The 6 T cell receptor beta chains below all came from one sample that was sequenced in a study of T cells in Graves' hyperthyroidism and ophthalmopathy. Researchers took RNA transcripts and amplified the TCR beta CDR3 regions from them. Primed by the HTBI set, a first-round RT-PCR was run on the TCR CDR3. Using its own MiXCR run on the multiplex PCR reads, TCRdb lists one record per CDR3 protein. There are about 640,000 distinct CDR3 sequences in the sample; 20% to 25% occur only once, and under 35% lies in the top ten. The sequencing sample was made of blood. The origin of the receptors is a man aged 25-45 years with Graves' ophthalmopathy.

In its sample, this clonotype was seen many times. The chain employs TRBV7-9 and TRBJ2-7, with D perhaps matching TRBD1 (6 bases). From germline, CDR1 is SEHNR and CDR2 FQNEAQ (reference sequence). The CDR3 is made up of 14 amino acids. The V and J ends lost 5 bases and 2 bases respectively, with 13 bases between them. The CDR3 sequence: CASSPRDNAYEQYF. Written as DNA, the CDR3 is TGTGCCAGCAGCCCGAGGGACAATGCCTACGAGCAGTACTTC. The whole variable domain, filled in from reference TRBV7-9 and TRBJ2-7, reads DTGVSQNPRHKITKRGQNVTFRCDPISEHNRLYWYRQTLGQGPEFLTYFQNEAQLEKSRLLSDRFSAERPKGSFSTLEIQRTEQGDSAMYLCASSPRDNAYEQYFGPGTRLTVT.

The rearrangement joins TRBV20-1 to TRBJ2-5; 12 bases fit TRBD2. The germline gives CDR1 DFQATT, CDR2 SNEGSKA (reference sequence). J gave up 5 bases and V 3 bases, and 10 bases lay outside the gene matches. CDR3 length: 16 amino acids. The CDR3 DNA is TGCAGTGCTAGTTCTGCTAGCGGGAGGGCCGGGGAGACCCAGTACTTC. Translating it yields CSASSASGRAGETQYF.

The rearrangement links TRBV15 to TRBJ2-5; D possibly corresponds to TRBD2 (6 bases). CDR3 length: 13 amino acids. Germline values: CDR1 LNHNV, CDR2 YYDKDF (reference sequence). V lost 5 bases to trimming and J lost 1 base, with 8 bases between them. The chain's CDR3 is CATSRDSQETQYF. Written as DNA, the CDR3 is TGTGCCACCAGCCGGGACTCCCAAGAGACCCAGTACTTC.

The genes are TRBV28 and TRBJ2-1; D possibly corresponds to TRBD2 (6 bases). The CDR3 covers 21 residues. Germline lookup yields CDR1 MDHEN and CDR2 SYDVKM. The germline V and J ends were trimmed by 7 bases and 7 bases, with 38 bases remaining between them. The CDR3 nucleotides are TGTGCCAGCACCGACGGCGTATGGATCGAGGGGCGACGGGATGGAGGGAATGAGCAGTTCTTC. It yields the protein CASTDGVWIEGRRDGGNEQFF. Filled out from reference TRBV28 and TRBJ2-1, the complete variable domain reads DVKVTQSSRYLVKRTGEKVFLECVQDMDHENMFWYRQDPGLGLRLIYFSYDVKMKEKGDIPEGYSVSREKKERFSLILESASTNQTSMYLCASTDGVWIEGRRDGGNEQFFGPGTRLTVL.

This chain uses TRBV6-2 or TRBV6-3 with TRBJ1-6; D gene ambiguous. V lost 2 bases, J lost 8 bases, and 7 bases lay in between. This CDR3 spans 13 amino acids. Germline lookup yields CDR1 MNHEY and CDR2 SVGEGT. The CDR3 sequence is CASSYLSDSPLHF. CDR3 nucleotide sequence: TGTGCCAGCAGTTACCTCTCTGATTCACCCCTCCACTTT.

In the case of this clonotype: It is likely a read error, because the conserved phenylalanine at the end of the CDR3 is missing. The V and J genes are TRBV18 and TRBJ2-7; the D is unclear. Germline loops: CDR1 KGHSH, CDR2 LQKENI. Trimming stripped 6 bases from V and 4 bases from J, with 16 bases between. The CDR3 extends over 14 amino acids. The CDR3 DNA is TGTGCCAGCTCGCCCACCAACGGTGGTTACGAGCAGTACCTC. Translating gives CASSPTNGGYEQYL.